The 20 T cell receptor beta chains below all came from one sample that was sequenced in a study of blood T cell repertoires in COVID-19. Generated by immunoSEQ multiplex PCR, the TCRdb table keeps only in-frame clones and is missing some. The repertoire has approximately 440,000 clones, roughly 88% of them found once; the top ten carry 0.6%. Sequencing was carried out using PBMCs or T cells enriched from blood (not recorded which). These receptors originate from a man aged 18 to 30 who had recovered from COVID-19.

The chain joins TRBV30 to TRBJ1-2; no firm D call. Per germline, CDR1 GTSNPN and CDR2 SVGIG (reference sequence). This CDR3 has 12 residues. V gave up 0 bases and J gave up 4 bases, with 6 bases separating them. The chain's CDR3 is CAWSVTSYGYTF. In DNA form, the CDR3 reads TGTGCCTGGAGTGTAACATCCTATGGCTACACCTTC.

The chain employs TRBV19 and TRBJ1-5; D uncertain. V was trimmed by 0 bases and J by 5 bases, leaving 5 bases between them. Germline V lookup: CDR1 LNHDA, CDR2 SQIVND (reference sequence). The CDR3 runs 13 residues. CDR3 sequence (DNA): TGTGCCAGTAGTATAGATCCTGATCAGCCCCAGCATTTT. Amino acid sequence: CASSIDPDQPQHF.

V gene TRBV24-1 combines with J gene TRBJ1-1, with D hard to call. Trimming took off 5 bases at V and 0 bases at J, with 6 bases between the two ends. The germline gives CDR1 KGHDR, CDR2 SFDVKD. The CDR3 has 13 residues. The CDR3 coding sequence is TGTGCCACCAGTGGTCAGATGAACACTGAAGCTTTCTTT. This encodes CATSGQMNTEAFF.

The rearrangement uses TRBV15 and TRBJ1-3; tentative D call: TRBD1 (5 bases). The CDR3 sequence is 17 residues long. Germline V CDR1 and CDR2: LNHNV, YYDKDF (reference sequence). With 0 bases removed from V and 0 bases from J, the gap between germline ends came to 12 bases. CDR3 protein: CATSRDIRGSSGNTIYF. In nucleotides, the CDR3 is TGTGCCACCAGCAGAGATATAAGGGGATCCTCTGGAAACACCATATATTTT.

This clone was found a few times. The chain has TRBV5-1 and TRBJ2-3; TRBD2 aligns across 7 bases. The CDR3 is made up of 12 amino acids. V lost 4 bases to trimming and J lost 9 bases; unmatched junction nucleotides: 5. Germline V gene lookup returns CDR1 SGHRS and CDR2 YFSETQ. As DNA, the CDR3 is TGCGCCAGCAGCGATACTAGCGCGACGCAGTATTTT. Translation gives CASSDTSATQYF.

This chain uses TRBV9 with TRBJ2-1; tentative D call: TRBD2 (7 bases). The germline V gene encodes CDR1 SGDLS and CDR2 YYNGEE. The V end lost 5 bases, the J end lost 4 bases, and 13 bases lay between the germline ends. This CDR3 has 14 amino acids. The CDR3 region has the DNA TGTGCCAGCAGTAAAGGGGGGGAATACAATGAGCAGTTCTTC. The encoded protein is CASSKGGEYNEQFF.

This chain connects TRBV7-8 to TRBJ2-3; tentative D call: TRBD1 (5 bases). Germline V gene lookup returns CDR1 SGHVS and CDR2 FQNEAQ. Between the trimmed V and J ends, which lost 6 bases and 1 base, there was a span of 8 bases. The CDR3 covers 13 residues. The DNA for the CDR3 is TGTGCCAGCAGGGGGCAAGGCACAGATACGCAGTATTTT. This encodes CASRGQGTDTQYF.

The chain recombines TRBV7-6 with TRBJ1-2; 7 nucleotides match TRBD1. Germline-derived CDR1 and CDR2 are SGHVS and FNYEAQ. This CDR3 is 20 amino acids long. The V gene end was trimmed by 1 base and the J gene end by 5 bases; junction bases not matched to a gene: 22. Here the CDR3 reads CASSLELSRDSPVQGYGYTF. The CDR3 nucleotides are TGTGCCAGCAGCTTAGAGTTAAGTCGGGACAGCCCAGTTCAGGGTTATGGCTACACCTTC. Full variable domain (missing parts from reference TRBV7-6 and TRBJ1-2): GAGVSQSPRYKVTKRGQDVALRCDPISGHVSLYWYRQALGQGPEFLTYFNYEAQQDKSGLPNDRFSAERPEGSISTLTIQRTEQRDSAMYRCASSLELSRDSPVQGYGYTFGSGTRLTVV.

The gene calls are TRBV27 and TRBJ1-5, with unresolved D. CDR1 and CDR2 (germline): MNHEY, SMNVEV (reference sequence). The germline V and J ends were trimmed by 6 bases and 0 bases, with 12 bases remaining between them. The CDR3 is made up of 15 amino acids. The CDR3 bases are TGTGCCAGCAGATTCCAGGCTTATAGCAATCAGCCCCAGCATTTT. Its translation: CASRFQAYSNQPQHF.

The J gene is TRBJ1-1, the V gene TRBV14; no clear D. Looked up from germline, CDR1 is SGHDN and CDR2 is FVKESK. The CDR3 totals 13 residues. V shed 1 base and J shed 5 bases, with 8 bases lying between them. The CDR3 region is CASSQVTETEAFF. CDR3 coding DNA: TGTGCCAGCAGCCAAGTTACTGAGACTGAAGCTTTCTTT.

This clone showed up just a few times. The V and J genes are TRBV18 and TRBJ1-3; TRBD1 agrees at 7 bases. Trimming at V came to 2 bases and at J to 5 bases, leaving 15 bases not matched to a gene. The CDR3 consists of 18 residues. Per germline, CDR1 KGHSH and CDR2 LQKENI. As DNA, the CDR3 is TGTGCCAGCTCACCAACTCTCTATCGGGACAGCCCGAGAAACACCATATATTTT. Protein sequence: CASSPTLYRDSPRNTIYF. Supplemented by reference TRBV18 and TRBJ1-3, the full variable domain reads NAGVMQNPRHLVRRRGQEARLRCSPMKGHSHVYWYRQLPEEGLKFMVYLQKENIIDESGMPKERFSAEFPKEGPSILRIQQVVRGDSAAYFCASSPTLYRDSPRNTIYFGEGSWLTVV.

This chain connects TRBV5-1 to TRBJ2-7; TRBD1 agrees at 10 bases. The CDR3 runs 13 residues. The germline CDR1 and CDR2 sequences are SGHRS and YFSETQ. Trimming removed 4 bases from V and 6 bases from J; junction bases left unmatched: 4. The CDR3 loop reads CASSGRDRGEQYF. The DNA for the CDR3 is TGCGCCAGCAGCGGACGGGACAGGGGCGAGCAGTACTTC. The variable domain in full, completed from reference TRBV5-1 and TRBJ2-7, reads KAGVTQTPRYLIKTRGQQVTLSCSPISGHRSVSWYQQTPGQGLQFLFEYFSETQRNKGNFPGRFSGRQFSNSRSEMNVSTLELGDSALYLCASSGRDRGEQYFGPGTRLTVT.

The chain combines TRBV3-1 (or the pseudogene TRBV3-2) with TRBJ1-6; D is undetermined. The CDR3 has 16 amino acids. The germline V and J ends were trimmed by 5 bases and 10 bases, with 21 bases remaining between them. Looked up from germline, CDR1 is LGHDT and CDR2 is YNNKEL (reference sequence). CDR3 DNA: TGTGCCAGCAGCGCCAACCGGAAGGGAGGCCAATCACCCCTCCACTTT. Translating it yields CASSANRKGGQSPLHF.

As concerns this clone: Within the sample, other DNA sequences also encode this same CDR3. The chain joins TRBV2 to TRBJ1-1; no clear D. From germline, CDR1 is SNHLY and CDR2 FYNNEI. The V gene lost 4 bases and the J gene lost 5 bases, with 11 bases spanning the gap. The CDR3 has 13 amino acids. CDR3 bases: TGTGCCAGCAGTGTAGGATCGGGGACTGAAGCTTTCTTT. It is translated as CASSVGSGTEAFF.

The genes are TRBV25-1 and TRBJ2-2, with 7 nucleotides matching TRBD1. Germline V lookup: CDR1 MGHDK, CDR2 SYGVNS. V was pared by 6 bases and J by 3 bases, with 4 bases of the junction left unmatched. The CDR3 loop spans 14 amino acids. This chain's CDR3 is CASRRGGDTGELFF. The CDR3 DNA sequence: TGTGCCAGCAGGAGAGGGGGCGACACCGGGGAGCTGTTTTTT.

This clone was observed once. The chain recombines TRBV27 with TRBJ2-7, with TRBD1 matching 7 bases. Germline V gene data show CDR1 as MNHEY and CDR2 as SMNVEV (reference sequence). CDR3 length: 15 amino acids. With 5 bases clipped from V and 0 bases from J, the junction kept 7 bases outside the gene matches. As DNA, the CDR3 is TGTGCCAGCAGTCTCCGGACAGGTATCTCCTACGAGCAGTACTTC. It is translated as CASSLRTGISYEQYF.

The rearrangement uses TRBV9 and TRBJ2-7, with 7 bases identical to TRBD2. J lost 3 bases, V lost 0 bases, and 6 bases had no gene match. There are 15 residues in the CDR3. The germline V gene encodes CDR1 SGDLS and CDR2 YYNGEE. DNA for the CDR3: TGTGCCAGCAGCGTAGAGGGAGGGGCCGACTACGAGCAGTACTTC. The encoded protein is CASSVEGGADYEQYF.

CDR3 in DNA: TGCGCCAGCAGCCGGGAAACAGGGGGCGCCTATGGCTACACCTTC. Translating it yields CASSRETGGAYGYTF. The chain couples TRBV4-1 to TRBJ1-2; TRBD1 matches at 9 bases. Looked up from germline, CDR1 is MGHRA and CDR2 is YSYEKL. The CDR3 length is 15 residues. V lost 4 bases to trimming and J lost 4 bases; unmatched junction nucleotides: 7.

This chain joins TRBV5-4 and TRBJ2-1; TRBD2 aligns across 7 bases. The CDR3 spans 12 residues. The J segment lost 8 bases and the V segment lost 6 bases, leaving 5 bases of the junction unmatched. Germline CDR1 and CDR2: SGHNT and YYREEE (reference sequence). This CDR3 is CASTKRGDEQFF. The CDR3 DNA is TGTGCCAGCACCAAACGGGGGGATGAGCAGTTCTTC.

The chain uses TRBV19 and TRBJ1-2; TRBD1 matches 8 bases. This CDR3 contains 15 residues. Trimming at V came to 4 bases and at J to 7 bases, leaving 11 bases not matched to a gene. From germline, CDR1 is LNHDA and CDR2 SQIVND (reference sequence). The CDR3 nucleotides are TGTGCCAGTAGTACAAAACAGGGGGAGATTTTTGGCTACACCTTC. Protein: CASSTKQGEIFGYTF.